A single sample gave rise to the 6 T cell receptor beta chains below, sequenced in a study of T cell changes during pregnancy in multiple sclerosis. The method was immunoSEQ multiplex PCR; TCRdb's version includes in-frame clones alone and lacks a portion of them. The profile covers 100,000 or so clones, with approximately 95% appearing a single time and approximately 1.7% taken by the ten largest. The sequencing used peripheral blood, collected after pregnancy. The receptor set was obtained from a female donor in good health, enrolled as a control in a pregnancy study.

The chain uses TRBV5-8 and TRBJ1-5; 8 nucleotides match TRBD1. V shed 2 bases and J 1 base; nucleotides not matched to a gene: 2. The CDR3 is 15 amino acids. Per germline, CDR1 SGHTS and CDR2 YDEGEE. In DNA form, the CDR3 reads TGTGCCAGCAGCTTACGACAGGGGAGCAATCAGCCCCAGCATTTT. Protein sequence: CASSLRQGSNQPQHF. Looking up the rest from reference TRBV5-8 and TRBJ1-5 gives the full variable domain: EAGVTQSPTHLIKTRGQQATLRCSPISGHTSVYWYQQALGLGLQFLLWYDEGEERNRGNFPPRFSGRQFPNYSSELNVNALELEDSALYLCASSLRQGSNQPQHFGDGTRLSIL.

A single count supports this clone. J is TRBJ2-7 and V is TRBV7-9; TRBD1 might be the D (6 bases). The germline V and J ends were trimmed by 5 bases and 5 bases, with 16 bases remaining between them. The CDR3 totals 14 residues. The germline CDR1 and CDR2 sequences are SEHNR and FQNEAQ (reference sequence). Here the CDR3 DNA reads TGTGCCAGCAGCCAAACTGCAGGGGTGGACGAGCAGTACTTC. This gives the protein CASSQTAGVDEQYF.

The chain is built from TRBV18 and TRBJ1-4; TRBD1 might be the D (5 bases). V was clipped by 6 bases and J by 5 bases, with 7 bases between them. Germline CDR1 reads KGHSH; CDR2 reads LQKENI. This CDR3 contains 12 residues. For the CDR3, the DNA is TGTGCCAGCTCGGGGCCGAATGAAAAACTGTTTTTT. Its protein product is CASSGPNEKLFF.

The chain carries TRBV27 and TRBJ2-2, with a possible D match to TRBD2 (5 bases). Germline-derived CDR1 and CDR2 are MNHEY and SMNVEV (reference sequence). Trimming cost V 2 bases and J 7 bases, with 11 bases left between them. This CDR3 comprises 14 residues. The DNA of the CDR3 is TGTGCCAGCAGTTTACGGTGGGAGAGCGGGGAGCTGTTTTTT. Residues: CASSLRWESGELFF.

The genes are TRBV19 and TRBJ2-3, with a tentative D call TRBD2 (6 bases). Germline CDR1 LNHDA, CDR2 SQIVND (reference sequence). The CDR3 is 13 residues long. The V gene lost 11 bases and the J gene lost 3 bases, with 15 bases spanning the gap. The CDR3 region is CAAGSLATDTQYF. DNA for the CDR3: TGTGCCGCAGGGTCGCTAGCGACAGATACGCAGTATTTT.

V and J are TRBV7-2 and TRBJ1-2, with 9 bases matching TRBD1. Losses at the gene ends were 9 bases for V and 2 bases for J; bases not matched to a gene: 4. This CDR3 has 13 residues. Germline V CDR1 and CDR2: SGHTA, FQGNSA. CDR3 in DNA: TGTGCCAGTAGGGACAGGGCCAACTATGGCTACACCTTC. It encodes CASRDRANYGYTF.